This TCR beta chain stems from a study of human T cells and chemical hapten exposure. Study-level results: Correlating positively with patch test score were the PT1 expanded TCR counts. Large CDR3 similarity clusters arose significantly more often from expanded TCRs than from controls.

This clonotype was observed at least ten times. Its antigen is currently unknown. Specified time point: patch test 2, 6 weeks after DPC sensitization. Treatment here: therapeutic diphenylcyclopropenone sensitization with weekly scalp DPC. Individual cDNA molecules (in the library) carried attached unique molecular identifiers. MiXCR, run by TCRdb on the RACE reads, gives a single entry per CDR3 protein. The sample lists roughly 50,000 distinct CDR3 sequences; about 10% were seen once. Trimming pared 8 bases from V and 5 bases from J, leaving 16 bases between. From germline, CDR1 is SNHLY and CDR2 FYNNEI. This CDR3 spans 14 amino acids.

The specimen was whole blood, collected in connection with sensitization to the hapten diphenylcyclopropenone (DPC). The rearrangement links TRBV2 to TRBJ1-3, with no clear D. The TCR comes from a woman in her forties or fifties with alopecia areata. Some clones in this sample may be carry-over from other donors' samples. CDR3 sequence: CASLSGDTRNTIYF. The CDR3, as DNA: TGTGCCAGCCTAAGCGGGGATACGCGAAACACCATATATTTT.